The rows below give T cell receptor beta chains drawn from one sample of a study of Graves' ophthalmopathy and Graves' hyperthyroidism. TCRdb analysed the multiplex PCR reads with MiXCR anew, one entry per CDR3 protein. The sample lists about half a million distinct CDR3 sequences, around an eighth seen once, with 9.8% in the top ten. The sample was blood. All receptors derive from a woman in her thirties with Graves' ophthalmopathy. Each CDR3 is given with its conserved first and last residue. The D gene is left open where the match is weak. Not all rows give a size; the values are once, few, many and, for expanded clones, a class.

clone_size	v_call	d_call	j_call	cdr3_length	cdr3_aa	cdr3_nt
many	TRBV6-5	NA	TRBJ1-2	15	CASSYAEQRNYGYTF	TGTGCCAGCAGTTACGCCGAACAGAGGAACTATGGCTACACCTTC
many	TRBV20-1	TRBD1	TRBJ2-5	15	CSAMIGVTGTGTQYF	TGCAGTGCCATGATCGGCGTGACAGGGACGGGGACCCAGTACTTC
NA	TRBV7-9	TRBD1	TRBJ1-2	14	CASSTGQGALGYTF	TGTGCCAGCAGCACAGGACAGGGGGCCCTTGGCTACACCTTC
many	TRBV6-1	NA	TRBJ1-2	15	CASSIHNTALGGYTF	TGTGCCAGCTCAATTCACAACACTGCGCTCGGTGGCTACACCTTC
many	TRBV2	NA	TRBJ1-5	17	CASSLTAGGYSNQPQHF	TGTGCCAGCAGTCTGACAGCCGGTGGGTATAGCAATCAGCCCCAGCATTTT
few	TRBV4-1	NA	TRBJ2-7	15	CASSQGFAVSYEQYF	TGCGCCAGCAGCCAAGGTTTTGCCGTATCCTACGAGCAGTACTTC
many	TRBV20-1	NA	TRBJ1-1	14	CSARVGGQNTEAFF	TGCAGTGCTAGAGTGGGAGGGCAGAACACTGAAGCTTTCTTT
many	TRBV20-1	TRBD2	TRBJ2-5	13	CSALAGEKETQYF	TGCAGTGCTCTAGCGGGGGAGAAAGAGACCCAGTACTTC
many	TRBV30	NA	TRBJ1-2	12	CAGETEDYGYTF	TGTGCCGGGGAGACAGAGGACTATGGCTACACCTTC
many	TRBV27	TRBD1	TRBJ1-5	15	CASSPGQGFSQPQHF	TGTGCCAGCAGTCCCGGACAGGGCTTCAGTCAGCCCCAGCATTTT
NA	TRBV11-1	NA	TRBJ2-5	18	CASSLRGNPGDLGETQYF	TGTGCCAGCAGCTTAAGGGGTAATCCGGGGGACTTGGGAGAGACCCAGTACTTC
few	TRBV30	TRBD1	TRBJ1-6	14	CAWSVSGTGSPLHF	TGTGCCTGGAGTGTATCAGGGACAGGATCACCCCTCCACTTT
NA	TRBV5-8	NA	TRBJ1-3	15	CASSLGQGIGNTIYF	TGTGCCAGCAGCTTGGGGCAGGGGATCGGAAACACCATATATTTT
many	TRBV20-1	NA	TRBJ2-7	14	CSATTGRVGYEQYF	TGCAGTGCTACCACCGGAAGGGTCGGCTACGAGCAGTACTTC
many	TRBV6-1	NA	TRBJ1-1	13	CASSDRSFTEAFF	TGTGCCAGCAGTGATCGCTCCTTCACTGAAGCTTTCTTT
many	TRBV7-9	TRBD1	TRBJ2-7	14	CASSTYRGRYEQYF	TGTGCCAGCAGCACTTACAGGGGCAGGTACGAGCAGTACTTC
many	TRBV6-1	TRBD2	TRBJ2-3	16	CASSAIAGAGTDTQYF	TGTGCCAGCAGCGCCATAGCGGGAGCCGGCACAGATACGCAGTATTTT
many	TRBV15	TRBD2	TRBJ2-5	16	CATSREWGGNQETQYF	TGTGCCACCAGCAGAGAATGGGGAGGGAACCAAGAGACCCAGTACTTC
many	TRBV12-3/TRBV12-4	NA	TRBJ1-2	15	CASGSTGPSGYGYTF	TGTGCCAGCGGAAGTACCGGGCCTTCGGGCTATGGCTACACCTTC
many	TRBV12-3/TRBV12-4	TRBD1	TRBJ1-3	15	CASSGDRDSGNTIYF	TGTGCCAGCAGTGGGGACAGGGATTCTGGAAACACCATATATTTT
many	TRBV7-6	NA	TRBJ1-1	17	CASSLASGGAFNAEAFF	TGTGCCAGCAGCTTAGCTAGTGGCGGGGCCTTCAACGCTGAAGCTTTCTTT
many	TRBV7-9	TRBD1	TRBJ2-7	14	CASSMGQGMGEQYF	TGTGCCAGCAGCATGGGACAGGGGATGGGCGAGCAGTACTTC
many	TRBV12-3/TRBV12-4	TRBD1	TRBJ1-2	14	CASRPGTAQVGNTF	TGTGCCAGCAGACCCGGGACAGCCCAGGTGGGGAACACCTTC
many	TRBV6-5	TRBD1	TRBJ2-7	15	CASSYSGQAYYEQYF	TGTGCCAGCAGTTACTCGGGACAGGCTTACTACGAGCAGTACTTC
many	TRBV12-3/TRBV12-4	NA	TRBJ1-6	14	CASSLGGADSPLHF	TGTGCCAGCAGTTTAGGGGGGGCGGATTCACCCCTCCACTTT
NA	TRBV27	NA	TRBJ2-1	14	CASSQTRTAFEQFF	TGTGCCAGCAGCCAAACCCGGACCGCCTTTGAGCAGTTCTTC
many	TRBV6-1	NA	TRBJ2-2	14	CASSELLSSGELFF	TGTGCCAGCAGTGAATTGTTGAGCTCCGGGGAGCTGTTTTTT
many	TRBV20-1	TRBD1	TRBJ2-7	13	CSARDTQGVSEYF	TGCAGTGCTAGAGATACCCAGGGGGTGTCTGAATACTTC
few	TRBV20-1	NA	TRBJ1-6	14	CSAGLPMGNSPLHF	TGCAGTGCAGGACTCCCAATGGGGAATTCACCCCTCCACTTT
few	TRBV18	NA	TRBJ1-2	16	CASLPEKNTANYGYTF	TGTGCCAGCTTGCCCGAAAAAAACACAGCTAACTATGGCTACACCTTC
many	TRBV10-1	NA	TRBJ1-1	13	CASTAGGNTEAFF	TGCGCCAGCACCGCCGGCGGAAACACTGAAGCTTTCTTT
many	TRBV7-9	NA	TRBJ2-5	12	CASSRTSETQYF	TGTGCCAGCAGCCGGACAAGCGAGACCCAGTACTTC
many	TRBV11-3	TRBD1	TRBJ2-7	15	CASSRDRTPFFEQYF	TGTGCCAGCAGCCGGGACAGGACCCCTTTCTTCGAGCAGTACTTC
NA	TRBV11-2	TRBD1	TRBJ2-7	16	CASSPTAGTGFYEQYF	TGTGCCAGCAGCCCAACGGCCGGGACAGGGTTTTACGAGCAGTACTTC
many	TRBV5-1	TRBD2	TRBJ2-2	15	CASSLEGTSVGELFF	TGCGCCAGCAGCTTGGAAGGGACTAGCGTCGGGGAGCTGTTTTTT
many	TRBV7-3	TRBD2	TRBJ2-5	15	CASSLGGLGSETQYF	TGTGCCAGCAGCTTAGGGGGACTAGGGAGTGAGACCCAGTACTTC
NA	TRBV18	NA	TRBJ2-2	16	CASSPTLNRDTGELFF	TGTGCCAGCTCACCGACTCTTAATAGGGACACCGGGGAGCTGTTTTTT
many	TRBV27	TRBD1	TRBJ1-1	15	CASSLGQGAPTEAFF	TGTGCCAGCAGCCTCGGACAGGGCGCACCAACTGAAGCTTTCTTT
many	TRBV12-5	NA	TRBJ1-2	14	CASGLDRVFQGYTF	TGTGCTAGTGGTTTGGACAGGGTCTTTCAGGGCTACACCTTC
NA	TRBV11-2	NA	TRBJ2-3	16	CASSSHPGLTLVTQYF	TGTGCCAGCAGCTCCCATCCGGGACTCACACTTGTTACGCAGTATTTT
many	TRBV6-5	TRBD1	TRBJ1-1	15	CASRTGVGFGTEAFF	TGTGCCAGCAGAACAGGGGTTGGTTTTGGGACTGAAGCTTTCTTT
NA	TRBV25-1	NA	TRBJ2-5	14	CASASAEGIQTQYF	TGTGCCAGCGCCTCTGCGGAGGGGATCCAGACCCAGTACTTC
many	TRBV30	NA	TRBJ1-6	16	CAWKELRGSYNSPLHF	TGTGCCTGGAAGGAGCTCCGGGGATCCTATAATTCACCCCTCCACTTT
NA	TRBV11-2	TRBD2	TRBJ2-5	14	CASTWGGVGETQYF	TGTGCCAGCACTTGGGGGGGTGTAGGGGAGACCCAGTACTTC
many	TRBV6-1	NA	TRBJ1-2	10	CASVNYGYTF	TGTGCCAGCGTTAACTATGGCTACACCTTC
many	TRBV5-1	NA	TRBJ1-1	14	CASSSGPRNTEAFF	TGCGCCAGCAGCTCTGGACCGCGAAACACTGAAGCTTTCTTT
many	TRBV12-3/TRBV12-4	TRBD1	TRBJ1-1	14	CASSRTGGGTEAFF	TGTGCCAGCAGTCGGACAGGGGGTGGGACTGAAGCTTTCTTT
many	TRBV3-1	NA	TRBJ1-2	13	CASRPGGVYGYTF	TGTGCCAGCAGACCGGGAGGGGTCTATGGCTACACCTTC
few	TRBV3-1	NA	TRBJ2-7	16	CASSQEGGRRSYEQYF	TGTGCCAGCAGCCAAGAGGGGGGGCGGCGTTCCTACGAGCAGTACTTC
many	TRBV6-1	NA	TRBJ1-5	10	CASSLRPQHF	TGTGCCAGCAGTCTAAGGCCCCAGCATTTT
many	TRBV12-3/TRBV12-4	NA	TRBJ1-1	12	CASSDQGFAAFF	TGTGCCAGCAGTGACCAGGGTTTTGCAGCTTTCTTT
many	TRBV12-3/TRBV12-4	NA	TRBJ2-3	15	CASSKLATLVDTQYF	TGTGCCAGCAGTAAACTAGCCACCCTCGTTGATACGCAGTATTTT
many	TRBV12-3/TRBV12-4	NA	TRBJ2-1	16	CASVPLDGSAYNEQFF	TGTGCCAGCGTCCCCTTGGACGGTAGCGCCTACAATGAGCAGTTCTTC
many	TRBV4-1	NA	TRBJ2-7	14	CASSLDDTGYEQYF	TGCGCCAGCAGCCTGGACGATACGGGCTACGAGCAGTACTTC
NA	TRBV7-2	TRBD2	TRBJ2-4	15	CASSFGGVAKNIQYF	TGTGCCAGCAGCTTCGGGGGGGTAGCCAAAAACATTCAGTACTTC
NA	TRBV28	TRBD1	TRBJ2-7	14	CASTTDRGLYEQYF	TGTGCCAGCACAACGGACAGGGGTTTGTACGAGCAGTACTTC
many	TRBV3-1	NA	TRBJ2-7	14	CASSQASSSYEQYF	TGTGCCAGCAGCCAAGCAAGCAGCTCCTACGAGCAGTACTTC
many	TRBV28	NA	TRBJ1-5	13	CASSLRPFSTQHF	TGTGCCAGCAGTCTGAGGCCTTTTAGTACCCAGCATTTT